Below are 16 T cell receptor beta chains sequenced from a single sample in a study of identical twins. From the 5' RACE reads, TCRdb called clonotypes with MiXCR, one entry per CDR3 protein. The data show some 1,700,000 distinct CDR3 sequences, around a third seen once. The sample comprised cord blood. These receptor sequences come from a newborn girl in good health.

For the CDR3, the DNA is TGTGCCAGCAGCCCGTACAGTAGACCGCAGTATTTT. Its protein product is CASSPYSRPQYF. J is TRBJ2-3 and V is TRBV7-2, with D hard to call. Germline CDR1 SGHTA, CDR2 FQGNSA. V gave up 5 bases and J gave up 10 bases, with 13 bases separating them. The length of the CDR3 is 12 residues.

This chain connects TRBV20-1 to TRBJ2-7; 11 positions match TRBD2. V was clipped by 3 bases and J by 7 bases; unmatched bases: 20. The CDR3 runs to 18 residues. CDR1 is DFQATT and CDR2 is SNEGSKA in the germline V gene (reference sequence). The CDR3 coding sequence is TGCAGTGCTAGTGTGGGCTACCATAGCGGGAGGGCGGGCAATGAGCAGTACTTC. It is translated as CSASVGYHSGRAGNEQYF.

The chain links TRBV5-6 to TRBJ2-1; D is undetermined. V was trimmed by 0 bases and J by 3 bases, leaving 13 bases between them. CDR1 and CDR2 (germline): SGHDT, YYEEEE. This CDR3 has 16 residues. CDR3 nucleotides: TGTGCCAGCAGCTTGGAGGACGGGCTCTACTACAATGAGCAGTTCTTC. Its protein product is CASSLEDGLYYNEQFF.

This clonotype was seen a handful of times. The rearrangement uses TRBV20-1 and TRBJ2-1, with D perhaps TRBD2 (5 bases). This CDR3 comprises 15 residues. CDR1 and CDR2 from the germline V gene are DFQATT and SNEGSKA (reference sequence). Trimming pared 0 bases from V and 4 bases from J, leaving 13 bases between. The CDR3: CSARDQEGAYNEQFF. As DNA, the CDR3 is TGCAGTGCTAGAGATCAAGAGGGAGCATACAATGAGCAGTTCTTC.

This clonotype was picked up a small number of times. The chain recombines TRBV20-1 with TRBJ2-3; 13 nucleotides match TRBD2. This CDR3 contains 15 residues. The germline gives CDR1 DFQATT, CDR2 SNEGSKA (reference sequence). Trimming cost V 6 bases and J 4 bases; bases outside gene matches: 7. The CDR3 here is CSAIGLAGEPDTQYF. The CDR3 nucleotides read TGCAGTGCCATTGGACTAGCGGGAGAACCAGATACGCAGTATTTT.

The chain employs TRBV10-3 and TRBJ1-5; D is unclear. V lost 7 bases, J lost 5 bases, and 9 bases lay in between. Per the germline V gene, CDR1 is ENHRY and CDR2 is SYGVKD. This CDR3 spans 12 amino acids. The CDR3 region is CAIKDSHQPQHF. The CDR3 DNA sequence: TGTGCCATCAAGGACTCTCATCAGCCCCAGCATTTT.

The count of this clonotype is one. The chain is built from TRBV11-3 and TRBJ2-1; TRBD1 is a possible D gene (5 bases). In germline, CDR1 is SGHNT, CDR2 YENEEA. The CDR3 is made up of 17 amino acids. Trimming shortened V by 5 bases and J by 0 bases, and 17 bases separated the two germline ends. CDR3 sequence (DNA): TGTGCCAGCAGCCCTACAGGATTTTTAAGCTCCTACAATGAGCAGTTCTTC. This encodes CASSPTGFLSSYNEQFF.

This clonotype was seen more than once but under ten times. This chain joins TRBV4-2 and TRBJ2-4; 13 bases are a match to TRBD2. Trimming took 2 bases from V and 9 from J; bases not matched to a gene: 7. The CDR3 totals 16 residues. Per the germline V gene, CDR1 is LGHNA and CDR2 is YNFKEQ. CDR3 residues: CASSQSTSGGARIQYF. The CDR3 DNA follows: TGTGCCAGCAGCCAATCCACTAGCGGGGGGGCTCGCATTCAGTACTTC.

V gene TRBV28 combines with J gene TRBJ2-6; weak D call: TRBD1 (5 bases). The germline CDR1 and CDR2 sequences are MDHEN and SYDVKM. The germline V and J ends were trimmed by 1 base and 4 bases, with 8 bases remaining between them. CDR3 size: 15 residues. CDR3 in amino acids: CASSLSRTGANVLTF. CDR3 nucleotide sequence: TGTGCCAGCAGTTTATCAAGGACAGGGGCCAACGTCCTGACTTTC.

This clonotype was seen a few times. The genes are TRBV3-1 and TRBJ2-3, with 8 bases lining up with TRBD2. The germline CDR1 and CDR2 sequences are LGHDT and YNNKEL (reference sequence). This CDR3 is 15 amino acids long. The trim removed 3 bases at V and 8 bases at J, leaving 10 bases unmatched. CDR3 loop: CASSHVLRGVITQYF. CDR3 nucleotides: TGTGCCAGCAGCCACGTTCTGCGGGGGGTTATTACGCAGTATTTT.

The chain joins TRBV24-1 to TRBJ2-7, with TRBD2 as a possible D gene (5 bases). There are 17 residues in the CDR3. In germline, CDR1 is KGHDR, CDR2 SFDVKD. Trimming pared 1 base from V and 7 bases from J, leaving 22 bases between. The CDR3 sequence is CATSDFRVGTRGNEQYF. The CDR3 bases are TGTGCCACCAGTGATTTTCGTGTGGGCACTAGAGGCAATGAGCAGTACTTC.

Comment on this clonotype: Sequence at one end of the junction differs from germline and may be a read error. This sequence joins TRBV5-1 and TRBJ2-7, with a tentative D call TRBD1 (5 bases). The CDR3 is 13 residues long. Germline CDR1 and CDR2: SGHRS and YFSETQ. CDR3 amino acids: CASSSGIAYVQYF. In DNA, the CDR3 is TGCGCCAGCAGCTCAGGGATTGCCTACGTGCAGTACTTC. The complete variable domain, with remaining parts taken from reference TRBV5-1 and TRBJ2-7, reads KAGVTQTPRYLIKTRGQQVTLSCSPISGHRSVSWYQQTPGQGLQFLFEYFSETQRNKGNFPGRFSGRQFSNSRSEMNVSTLELGDSALYLCASSSGIAYVQYFGPGTRLTVT.

This clonotype has just a few counts. The chain is built from TRBV28 and TRBJ2-1, with D possibly TRBD2 on 5 matching bases. The CDR3 consists of 16 residues. With 6 bases removed from V and 4 bases from J, the gap between germline ends came to 19 bases. Germline V gene data show CDR1 as MDHEN and CDR2 as SYDVKM. CDR3 residues: CASRGWDPSWYNEQFF. The DNA of the CDR3 is TGTGCCAGCAGGGGGTGGGATCCTAGCTGGTACAATGAGCAGTTCTTC.

This clonotype was seen once. A much larger clone is a single base away; this may be a read error. The rearrangement uses TRBV29-1 and TRBJ2-1, with D perhaps TRBD2 (5 bases). The closer fit of TRBJ2-7 to the DNA end suggests the J call may be wrong. The CDR3 is 15 residues long. CDR1 and CDR2 (germline): SQVTM, ANQGSEA. CDR3 DNA sequence: TGCAGCGTTGCCAAGCGGCCGAGCTCCTACAATGAGCAGTACTTC. Amino acid sequence: CSVAKRPSSYNEQYF.

The rearrangement joins TRBV14 to TRBJ2-3, with 10 bases lining up with TRBD2. J gave up 1 base and V 0 bases, and 10 bases lay outside the gene matches. Germline V lookup: CDR1 SGHDN, CDR2 FVKESK. CDR3 length equals 19 residues. CDR3 sequence (DNA): TGTGCCAGCAGCCAAGATTGGCTAGCGGGAGATTGGGGCACAGATACGCAGTATTTT. Translating it yields CASSQDWLAGDWGTDTQYF.

This sequence joins TRBV10-3 and TRBJ1-5, with TRBD1 matching over 9 bases. This CDR3 comprises 15 residues. The germline V gene encodes CDR1 ENHRY and CDR2 SYGVKD. V gave up 5 bases and J gave up 3 bases; unmatched junction bases: 5. The CDR3 here is CAISPGTGNNQPQHF. DNA for the CDR3: TGTGCCATCAGTCCCGGGACAGGGAACAATCAGCCCCAGCATTTT.